These 23 T cell receptor beta chains share one sample of origin, sequenced in a study of Ad26.COV2.S vaccination and SARS-CoV-2 variants. Some clones are missing from TCRdb's copy, which holds only in-frame ones; the method was immunoSEQ multiplex PCR. The sample has under 95,000 clones, roughly 84% seen once. This sample comprised peripheral blood, obtained after recovery from COVID-19. The receptors were sampled from a human donor who had recovered from COVID-19.

The gene calls are TRBV27 and TRBJ2-7; possibly TRBD1 for D (5 bases). CDR3 length equals 14 residues. V lost 7 bases and J 0 bases, leaving 13 bases between the germline ends. CDR1 MNHEY and CDR2 SMNVEV come from the germline V gene (reference sequence). The CDR3 loop reads CASTGQGSSYEQYF. The CDR3 DNA sequence: TGTGCCAGCACCGGGCAGGGAAGCTCCTACGAGCAGTACTTC.

The J gene is TRBJ2-5, the V gene TRBV7-2; 12 positions agree with TRBD2. Per germline, CDR1 SGHTA and CDR2 FQGNSA. Trimming took 1 base from V and 6 from J; bases not matched to a gene: 3. The CDR3 covers 15 residues. The DNA of the CDR3 is TGTGCCAGCAGCTTAGGACTAGCGGGAGCAAAGACCCAGTACTTC. Translation: CASSLGLAGAKTQYF.

The chain combines TRBV7-2 with TRBJ2-7, with TRBD2 matching over 10 bases. V was pared by 5 bases and J by 0 bases, with 4 bases of the junction left unmatched. The germline V gene encodes CDR1 SGHTA and CDR2 FQGNSA. The CDR3 consists of 15 residues. The CDR3 region has the DNA TGTGCCAGCAGCAACGGACTAGCGGACTCCTACGAGCAGTACTTC. Its protein product is CASSNGLADSYEQYF.

The CDR3 DNA follows: TGCGCCAGCAGCCAGACAGGGGCCCGCAATCAGCCCCAGCATTTT. Translating it yields CASSQTGARNQPQHF. The V call is TRBV5-1, the J call TRBJ1-5; 8 bases line up with TRBD1. Germline lookup yields CDR1 SGHRS and CDR2 YFSETQ. V dropped 4 bases and J dropped 2; count of bases not matched to a gene: 5. The CDR3 runs 15 residues.

The rearrangement uses TRBV24-1 and TRBJ2-1; D remains ambiguous. CDR1 KGHDR and CDR2 SFDVKD come from the germline V gene. The CDR3 extends over 14 amino acids. Trimming took 3 bases from V and 8 from J, leaving 13 bases between them. The CDR3 sequence is CATSDLGYPDEQFF. Here the CDR3 DNA reads TGTGCCACCAGTGATCTGGGGTACCCCGATGAGCAGTTCTTC.

The chain recombines TRBV19 with TRBJ2-6; D ambiguous. CDR1 LNHDA and CDR2 SQIVND come from the germline V gene (reference sequence). The CDR3 has 15 amino acids. V was pared by 5 bases and J by 0 bases, with 8 bases between. This CDR3 reads CASSPINSGANVLTF. The CDR3 coding sequence is TGTGCCAGTAGTCCTATTAACTCTGGGGCCAACGTCCTGACTTTC.

The rearrangement uses TRBV28 and TRBJ2-1, with 7 bases identical to TRBD2. Germline CDR1 and CDR2: MDHEN and SYDVKM. The V and J ends lost 7 bases and 7 bases, in that order; junction bases with no gene match: 16. The CDR3 loop spans 16 amino acids. This CDR3 reads CASTPWGGAGGNEQFF. CDR3 nucleotides: TGTGCCAGCACCCCCTGGGGAGGGGCCGGTGGGAATGAGCAGTTCTTC.

The chain has TRBV7-3 and TRBJ2-5; 9 bases agree with TRBD1. The V segment lost 5 bases and the J segment 4 bases; nucleotides outside the gene matches: 8. The germline V gene encodes CDR1 SGHTA and CDR2 FQGTGA. CDR3 length equals 15 residues. The CDR3 DNA reads TGTGCCAGCAGCCCCACAGGGGGCCGCGGAGAGACCCAGTACTTC. Protein: CASSPTGGRGETQYF.

The gene calls are TRBV28 and TRBJ1-2; D unclear. Germline V CDR1 and CDR2: MDHEN, SYDVKM. The V gene lost 6 bases and the J gene lost 2 bases, with 4 bases spanning the gap. The CDR3 has 11 amino acids. The CDR3 sequence: CASRTNYGYTF. The CDR3 region has the DNA TGTGCCAGCAGAACCAACTATGGCTACACCTTC.

V usage is TRBV19 and J usage is TRBJ2-5; 7 nucleotides match TRBD2. CDR1 is LNHDA, CDR2 SQIVND, per germline (reference sequence). The CDR3 runs to 16 residues. V lost 2 bases, J lost 0 bases, and 6 bases stayed unmatched. This chain's CDR3 is CASSIQASGYQETQYF. The CDR3, as DNA: TGTGCCAGTAGTATACAGGCTAGCGGATACCAAGAGACCCAGTACTTC.

Worth noting for this clone: The same CDR3 can be traced to other DNA sequences in this sample. V is TRBV7-9 and J is TRBJ2-7; the D is unclear. This CDR3 contains 13 residues. Germline CDR1 reads SEHNR; CDR2 reads FQNEAQ (reference sequence). V shed 5 bases and J shed 0 bases, with 8 bases lying between them. The DNA of the CDR3 is TGTGCCAGCAGCCGTCAATCCTCCTACGAGCAGTACTTC. This sequence encodes CASSRQSSYEQYF.

The V and J genes are TRBV11-3 and TRBJ1-1; unclear D gene. The CDR3 contains 16 residues. Germline assignment: CDR1 SGHNT and CDR2 YENEEA. V was trimmed by 5 bases and J by 0 bases, leaving 16 bases between them. CDR3 protein: CASSPFPTGLNTEAFF. The CDR3 DNA follows: TGTGCCAGCAGCCCCTTCCCAACGGGCTTGAACACTGAAGCTTTCTTT.

The chain recombines TRBV3-1 (or the pseudogene TRBV3-2) with TRBJ1-2; D is possibly TRBD1 (5 bases). Looked up from germline, CDR1 is LGHDT and CDR2 is YNNKEL (reference sequence). CDR3 length: 15 amino acids. Trimming pared 2 bases from V and 4 bases from J, leaving 14 bases between. This CDR3 reads CASSQLGALGYGYTF. CDR3 DNA: TGTGCCAGCAGCCAACTTGGGGCGCTGGGCTATGGCTACACCTTC.

The rearrangement joins TRBV28 to TRBJ2-1; the match to TRBD2 covers 7 bases. Germline CDR1 MDHEN, CDR2 SYDVKM. With V trimmed by 3 bases and J by 3 bases, 5 bases remained unmatched. The length of the CDR3 is 15 residues. CDR3 amino acids: CASSFSAGVYNEQFF. DNA for the CDR3: TGTGCCAGCAGTTTCTCGGCGGGAGTCTACAATGAGCAGTTCTTC.

The chain links TRBV2 to TRBJ2-1; D possibly corresponds to TRBD1 (6 bases). CDR3 length: 14 amino acids. Per the germline V gene, CDR1 is SNHLY and CDR2 is FYNNEI. V lost 11 bases to trimming and J lost 1 base, with 15 bases between them. DNA for the CDR3: TGTGCCGGTTCCGGGACAACGTCCTACAATGAGCAGTTCTTC. Residues: CAGSGTTSYNEQFF.

The chain couples TRBV6-2 or TRBV6-3 to TRBJ1-5; TRBD1 might be the D (5 bases). The germline gives CDR1 MNHEY, CDR2 SVGEGT. This CDR3 contains 17 residues. V was clipped by 6 bases and J by 0 bases, with 18 bases between them. The CDR3 nucleotides are TGTGCCAGCAGCTCCCGGGACGGAAAATATAGCAATCAGCCCCAGCATTTT. It encodes CASSSRDGKYSNQPQHF.

Turning to this clone: At one of its ends the junction is not consistent with the germline gene, which may arise from a read error. V gene TRBV5-6 combines with J gene TRBJ2-7, with 9 positions matching TRBD2. The CDR3 runs 13 residues. Per the germline V gene, CDR1 is SGHDT and CDR2 is YYEEEE. DNA for the CDR3: TGTGCCAGCAGCTCGGGACTAGCCGAAACAGGGAACTTC. Amino acids: CASSSGLAETGNF.

The chain recombines TRBV4-3 with TRBJ1-4; 10 positions match TRBD1. This CDR3 has 15 amino acids. V lost 1 base to trimming and J lost 8 bases; unmatched junction nucleotides: 4. Germline V gene lookup returns CDR1 LGHNA and CDR2 YSLEER. The CDR3 region has the DNA TGCGCCAGCAGCCAAGTATGGGGACAGGGGGAAAAACTGTTTTTT. Its translation is CASSQVWGQGEKLFF.

The chain has TRBV5-4 and TRBJ1-6, with a weak D call TRBD1 (6 bases). Trimming took off 4 bases at V and 7 bases at J, with 12 bases between the two ends. This CDR3 comprises 14 residues. Germline lookup yields CDR1 SGHNT and CDR2 YYREEE (reference sequence). The CDR3 is CASSTRGINSPLHF. CDR3 coding DNA: TGTGCCAGCAGCACTAGGGGGATCAATTCACCCCTCCACTTT.

This rearrangement joins TRBV28 to TRBJ1-1; unclear D gene. The germline CDR1 and CDR2 sequences are MDHEN and SYDVKM. The V end lost 6 bases, the J end lost 6 bases, and 26 bases lay between the germline ends. The CDR3 has 17 amino acids. This CDR3 reads CASSAFTGSRGRAEAFF. In DNA, the CDR3 is TGTGCCAGCAGCGCTTTTACTGGGTCTCGGGGTCGGGCTGAAGCTTTCTTT.

CDR3 region: CASSPTTGVRQPQHF. The DNA for the CDR3 is TGTGCCAGCAGCCCGACCACAGGGGTTAGACAGCCCCAGCATTTT. The chain couples TRBV7-8 to TRBJ1-5; 7 nucleotides match TRBD1. Per the germline V gene, CDR1 is SGHVS and CDR2 is FQNEAQ. Trimming cost V 5 bases and J 7 bases; bases outside gene matches: 11. The CDR3 is 15 residues long. The full variable domain, rest sourced from reference TRBV7-8 and TRBJ1-5, is GAGVSQSPRYKVAKRGQDVALRCDPISGHVSLFWYQQALGQGPEFLTYFQNEAQLDKSGLPSDRFFAERPEGSVSTLKIQRTQQEDSAVYLCASSPTTGVRQPQHFGDGTRLSIL.

CDR3 region: CASRDRGPSNYGYTF. DNA of the CDR3: TGTGCCAGCCGGGACAGGGGTCCTTCTAACTATGGCTACACCTTC. This chain uses TRBV28 with TRBJ1-2; 10 bases agree with TRBD1. The V and J ends lost 8 bases and 0 bases, in that order; junction bases with no gene match: 6. This CDR3 has 15 amino acids. Germline lookup yields CDR1 MDHEN and CDR2 SYDVKM.

The chain couples TRBV10-3 to TRBJ2-3; D not certain. The V gene's germline CDR1 is ENHRY and CDR2 SYGVKD. This CDR3 contains 14 residues. Trimming took 10 bases from V and 2 from J, leaving 16 bases between them. CDR3 protein: CATTKGSYTDTQYF. The CDR3 DNA sequence: TGTGCCACGACGAAGGGTTCTTACACAGATACGCAGTATTTT.